Reported below is one T cell receptor beta chain. This specimen comes from a study of blood T cell repertoires in COVID-19. At the level of the study: Samples came from the United States, Italy and Spain, spanning acute and convalescent COVID-19. Sources were T cells, B-cell-depleted T cells, or PBMCs; the material itself was cDNA or gDNA.

The CDR3 consists of 18 residues. Germline loops: CDR1 LGHNA, CDR2 YSLEER. V was shortened by 1 base and J by 0 bases, with 13 bases between the two germline ends. Under the authors' procedure: Reference gene primer amplification gave nucleated cell count estimates. The method was immunoSEQ multiplex PCR; TCRdb's version includes in-frame clones alone and lacks a portion of them. That table is the source of V, J and clone size, and D and trimming were worked out from the DNA. The sample lists 380,000 or so clones; 75% to 90% were seen once. The chain uses TRBV4-3 and TRBJ1-6; D is unresolved. Sequenced input: peripheral blood. The sequence came from a woman in her sixties with COVID-19, enrolled during active disease. The CDR3: CASSQVLARSSYNSPLHF. The CDR3, as DNA: TGCGCCAGCAGCCAAGTTCTAGCCCGCAGCTCCTATAATTCACCCCTCCACTTT.